The T cell receptor beta chain described here comes from a study of cytomegalovirus exposure and HLA in healthy donors. Study-wide points: The authors excluded some V segments, including TRBV6-2 and TRBV6-3, as indistinguishable.

The PCR had 60 Vbeta and 13 Jbeta primers. TCRdb's table, derived via immunoSEQ multiplex PCR, lists solely in-frame clones and lacks some. Of 150,000 to 200,000 clones listed, 65% to 70% are singletons. The CDR3 contains 17 residues. Germline CDR1 and CDR2: LGHNA and YSLEER. V was clipped by 0 bases and J by 4 bases, with 16 bases between them. As concerns this clone: The antigen is undetermined.

This chain links TRBV4-3 with TRBJ1-3, with TRBD1 as a possible D gene (5 bases). Source material: PBMCs. The receptor was isolated from a woman aged 18 to 35 in good health and CMV-seropositive. The CDR3 DNA is TGCGCCAGCAGCCAAGACGGACACGACTCTGGGGGAAACACCATATATTTT. Translated, it gives CASSQDGHDSGGNTIYF.